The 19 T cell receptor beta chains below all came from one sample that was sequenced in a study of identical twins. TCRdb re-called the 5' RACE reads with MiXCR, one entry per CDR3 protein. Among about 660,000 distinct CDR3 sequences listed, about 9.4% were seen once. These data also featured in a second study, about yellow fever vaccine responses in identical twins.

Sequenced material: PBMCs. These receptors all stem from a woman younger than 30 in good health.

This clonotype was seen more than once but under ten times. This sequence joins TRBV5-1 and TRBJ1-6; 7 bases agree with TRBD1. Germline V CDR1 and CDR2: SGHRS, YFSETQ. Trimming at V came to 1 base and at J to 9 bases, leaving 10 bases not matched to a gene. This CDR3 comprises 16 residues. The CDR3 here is CASSLTGAIQGSPLHF. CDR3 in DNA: TGCGCCAGCAGCTTGACAGGGGCCATTCAGGGTTCACCCCTCCACTTT.

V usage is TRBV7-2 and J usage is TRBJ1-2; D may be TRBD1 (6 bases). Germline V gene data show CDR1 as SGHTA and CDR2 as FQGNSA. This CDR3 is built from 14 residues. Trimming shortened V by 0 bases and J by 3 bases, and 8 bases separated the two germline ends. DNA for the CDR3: TGTGCCAGCAGCTTAGCCAGGGGAGACTATGGCTACACCTTC. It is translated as CASSLARGDYGYTF.

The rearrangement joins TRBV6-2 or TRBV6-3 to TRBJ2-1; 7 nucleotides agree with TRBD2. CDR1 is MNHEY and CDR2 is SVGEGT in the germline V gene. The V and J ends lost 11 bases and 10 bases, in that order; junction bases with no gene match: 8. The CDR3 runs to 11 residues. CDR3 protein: CARGGAGEQFF. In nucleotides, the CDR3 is TGTGCCCGCGGTGGAGCGGGGGAGCAGTTCTTC.

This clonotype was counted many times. CDR3 sequence (DNA): TGCGCCAGCAGCTTGGGACAGATGATTCCTTACGAGCAGTACTTC. The encoded protein is CASSLGQMIPYEQYF. The J gene is TRBJ2-7, the V gene TRBV5-1; weak D call: TRBD1 (5 bases). This CDR3 has 15 amino acids. The V and J ends lost 0 bases and 4 bases respectively, with 14 bases between them. The V gene's germline CDR1 is SGHRS and CDR2 YFSETQ.

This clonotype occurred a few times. The DNA of the CDR3 is TGCAGTGCTAGAGCAGGCCTAGATACGCAGTATTTT. Translated, it gives CSARAGLDTQYF. This chain links TRBV20-1 with TRBJ2-3; D ambiguous. Germline V CDR1 and CDR2: DFQATT, SNEGSKA (reference sequence). This CDR3 spans 12 amino acids. V lost 1 base to trimming and J lost 5 bases, with 7 bases between them.

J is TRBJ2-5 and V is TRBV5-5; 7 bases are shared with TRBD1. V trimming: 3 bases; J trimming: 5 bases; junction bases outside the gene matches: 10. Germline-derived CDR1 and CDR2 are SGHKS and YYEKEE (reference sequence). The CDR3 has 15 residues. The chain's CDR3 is CASSYQGVGVETQYF. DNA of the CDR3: TGTGCCAGCAGCTATCAGGGGGTTGGGGTGGAGACCCAGTACTTC.

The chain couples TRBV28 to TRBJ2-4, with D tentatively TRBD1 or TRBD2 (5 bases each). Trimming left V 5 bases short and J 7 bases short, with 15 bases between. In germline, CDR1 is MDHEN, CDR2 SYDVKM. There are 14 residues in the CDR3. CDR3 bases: TGTGCCAGCAGTCCCATGGGGGTAAGGAACATTCAGTACTTC. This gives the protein CASSPMGVRNIQYF.

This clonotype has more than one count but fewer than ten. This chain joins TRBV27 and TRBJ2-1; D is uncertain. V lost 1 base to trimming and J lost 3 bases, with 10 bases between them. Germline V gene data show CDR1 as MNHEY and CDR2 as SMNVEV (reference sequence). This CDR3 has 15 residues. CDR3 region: CASSLLPAGYNEQFF. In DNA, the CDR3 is TGTGCCAGCAGTTTATTGCCGGCTGGCTACAATGAGCAGTTCTTC.

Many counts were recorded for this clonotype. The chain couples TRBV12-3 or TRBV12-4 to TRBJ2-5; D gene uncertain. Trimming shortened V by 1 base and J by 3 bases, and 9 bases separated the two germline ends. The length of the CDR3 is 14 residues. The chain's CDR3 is CASSLVSQKETQYF. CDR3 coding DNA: TGTGCCAGCAGTTTAGTATCGCAGAAAGAGACCCAGTACTTC.

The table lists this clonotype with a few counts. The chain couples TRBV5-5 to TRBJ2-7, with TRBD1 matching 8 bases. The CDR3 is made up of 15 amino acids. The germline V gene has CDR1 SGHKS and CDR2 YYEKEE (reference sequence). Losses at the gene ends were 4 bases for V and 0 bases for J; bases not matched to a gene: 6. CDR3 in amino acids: CASSRGQDPSYEQYF. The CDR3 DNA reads TGTGCCAGCAGCCGGGGACAGGACCCCTCCTACGAGCAGTACTTC. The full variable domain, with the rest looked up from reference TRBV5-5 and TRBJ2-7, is DAGVTQSPTHLIKTRGQQVTLRCSPISGHKSVSWYQQVLGQGPQFIFQYYEKEERGRGNFPDRFSARQFPNYSSELNVNALLLGDSALYLCASSRGQDPSYEQYFGPGTRLTVT.

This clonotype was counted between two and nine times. DNA for the CDR3: TGTGCTAGTGGTTTGGTTCAGGGGGAGCGCAACTATGGCTACACCTTC. It specifies CASGLVQGERNYGYTF. The rearrangement joins TRBV12-5 to TRBJ1-2; 7 bases match TRBD1. The junction had 6 bases not matched to a gene; V was cut back by 0 bases and J by 2 bases. Germline V gives CDR1 LGHNT, CDR2 FRNRAP. The CDR3 totals 16 residues.

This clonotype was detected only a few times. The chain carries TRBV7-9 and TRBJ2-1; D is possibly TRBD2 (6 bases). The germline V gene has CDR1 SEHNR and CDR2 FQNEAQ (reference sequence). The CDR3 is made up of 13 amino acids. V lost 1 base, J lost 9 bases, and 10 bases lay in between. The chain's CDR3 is CASSLGQEGEQFF. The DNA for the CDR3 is TGTGCCAGCAGCTTAGGGCAGGAGGGTGAGCAGTTCTTC.

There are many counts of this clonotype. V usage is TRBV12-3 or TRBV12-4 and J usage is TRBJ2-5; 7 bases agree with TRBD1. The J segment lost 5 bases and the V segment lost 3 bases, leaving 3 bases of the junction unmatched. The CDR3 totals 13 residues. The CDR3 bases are TGTGCCAGCAGTTTCCTGACAGGGGAGACCCAGTACTTC. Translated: CASSFLTGETQYF.

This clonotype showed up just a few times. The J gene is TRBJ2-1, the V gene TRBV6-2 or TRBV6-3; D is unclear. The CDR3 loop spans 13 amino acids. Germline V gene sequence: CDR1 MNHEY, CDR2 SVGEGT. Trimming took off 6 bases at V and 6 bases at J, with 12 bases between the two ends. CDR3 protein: CASRKTASNEQFF. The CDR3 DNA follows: TGTGCCAGCAGGAAAACGGCGTCCAATGAGCAGTTCTTC.

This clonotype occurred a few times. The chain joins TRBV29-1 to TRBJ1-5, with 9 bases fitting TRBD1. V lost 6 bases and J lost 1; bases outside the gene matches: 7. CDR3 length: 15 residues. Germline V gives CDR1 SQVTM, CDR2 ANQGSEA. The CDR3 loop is CSVSLTGGSNQPQHF. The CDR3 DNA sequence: TGCAGCGTATCCTTAACAGGGGGCAGCAATCAGCCCCAGCATTTT.

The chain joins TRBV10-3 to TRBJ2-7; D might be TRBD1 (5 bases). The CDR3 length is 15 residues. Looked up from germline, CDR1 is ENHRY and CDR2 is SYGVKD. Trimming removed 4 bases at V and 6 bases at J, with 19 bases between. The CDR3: CAISVNAGKGGEQYF. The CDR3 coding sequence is TGTGCCATCAGTGTTAATGCAGGGAAGGGTGGCGAGCAGTACTTC.

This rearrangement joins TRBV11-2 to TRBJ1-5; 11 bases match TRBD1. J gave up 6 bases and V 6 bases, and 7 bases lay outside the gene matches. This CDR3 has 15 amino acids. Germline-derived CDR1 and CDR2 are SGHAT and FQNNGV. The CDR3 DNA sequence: TGTGCCAGCAGTTTACTGGGACAGGGGGGTCAGCCCCAGCATTTT. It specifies CASSLLGQGGQPQHF.

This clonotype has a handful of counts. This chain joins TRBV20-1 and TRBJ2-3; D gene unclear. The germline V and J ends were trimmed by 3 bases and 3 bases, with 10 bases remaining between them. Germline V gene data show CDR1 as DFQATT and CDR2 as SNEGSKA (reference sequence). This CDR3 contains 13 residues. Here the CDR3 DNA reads TGCAGTGCTAGTCGTACAGTAACAGATACGCAGTATTTT. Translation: CSASRTVTDTQYF.

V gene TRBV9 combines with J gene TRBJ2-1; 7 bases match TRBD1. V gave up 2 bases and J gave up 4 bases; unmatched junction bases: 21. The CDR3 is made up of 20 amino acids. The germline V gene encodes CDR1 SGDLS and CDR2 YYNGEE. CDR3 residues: CASSVSLWTGRDSLYNEQFF. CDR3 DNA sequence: TGTGCCAGCAGCGTCTCCCTATGGACAGGTCGAGACTCGCTATACAATGAGCAGTTCTTC.